Listed below are T cell receptor beta chains from one sample, sequenced in a study of T cells after posttransplantation cyclophosphamide. Profiling relied on immunoSEQ multiplex PCR, and the TCRdb table lists in-frame clones only, not all of them. Here the sample spans about 10,000 clones, roughly 85% being singletons. Source: PBMCs, taken roughly 1,900 days after a stem cell transplant with posttransplant cyclophosphamide. These receptors all stem from a female patient aged 35-55 years who received an allogeneic stem cell transplant from a related donor, was CMV-positive, and had no GVHD. Some T cells could come from the graft donor. Both conserved end residues are part of each CDR3. Each record gives: J gene, clone size, V gene, D gene, CDR3 length, CDR3 protein, CDR3 DNA. D genes are given only for firm matches. The size field is filled for only some rows; it gives once, few, many or a size class.

TRBJ2-3 | few | TRBV5-4 | - | 16 | CASSLGGRLAADTQYF | TGTGCCAGCAGCTTGGGGGGTAGGCTAGCTGCAGATACGCAGTATTTT
TRBJ2-7 | - | TRBV10-3 | TRBD1 | 16 | CAISESIQGWTYEQYF | TGTGCCATCAGTGAGTCGATACAGGGGTGGACCTACGAGCAGTACTTC
TRBJ1-1 | - | TRBV28 | TRBD1 | 15 | CASSPPDRVNTEAFF | TGTGCCAGCAGCCCGCCGGACAGGGTGAACACTGAAGCTTTCTTT
TRBJ1-6 | few | TRBV7-9 | TRBD1 | 15 | CASSFSTGRNSPLHF | TGTGCCAGCAGCTTCTCGACAGGGCGCAATTCACCCCTCCACTTT
TRBJ2-5 | once | TRBV7-6 | TRBD2 | 15 | CASSLASGGSETQYF | TGTGCCAGCAGCTTAGCCAGCGGGGGGTCGGAGACCCAGTACTTC
TRBJ1-1 | - | TRBV11-2 | - | 14 | CASSFQGPNTEAFF | TGTGCCAGCAGCTTCCAGGGCCCCAACACTGAAGCTTTCTTT
TRBJ1-5 | - | TRBV27 | - | 13 | CASSLRGVGSQHF | TGTGCCAGCAGTTTACGGGGGGTCGGGTCCCAGCATTTT
TRBJ2-5 | - | TRBV7-3 | - | 13 | CASGDRSGGTQYF | TGTGCCAGCGGTGATCGGAGCGGTGGGACCCAGTACTTC
TRBJ2-1 | - | TRBV6-5 | TRBD1 | 15 | CASSPGTGGLGEQFF | TGTGCCAGCAGTCCCGGGACAGGGGGGTTGGGTGAGCAGTTCTTC
TRBJ1-2 | - | TRBV29-1 | TRBD1 | 13 | CSVRDRSNYGYTF | TGCAGCGTTAGGGACAGATCTAACTATGGCTACACCTTC
TRBJ2-3 | - | TRBV11-3 | - | 13 | CASSWGGTDTQYF | TGTGCCAGCAGCTGGGGGGGCACAGATACGCAGTATTTT
TRBJ2-2 | few | TRBV19 | - | 13 | CASTTVMPGELFF | TGTGCCAGTACCACAGTAATGCCCGGGGAGCTGTTTTTT
TRBJ1-2 | - | TRBV2 | - | 17 | CASRRGMRQIKNYGYTF | TGTGCCAGCAGGAGGGGGATGAGACAGATCAAAAACTATGGCTACACCTTC
TRBJ2-1 | - | TRBV11-3 | - | 14 | CASSALGSYNEQFF | TGTGCCAGCAGCGCACTAGGGTCTTACAATGAGCAGTTCTTC
TRBJ2-7 | - | TRBV5-1 | TRBD1 | 15 | CASSLGTGATVEQYF | TGCGCCAGCAGCTTGGGGACAGGGGCCACCGTCGAGCAGTACTTC
TRBJ1-6 | - | TRBV5-8 | - | 14 | CASSLRGYNSPLHF | TGTGCCAGCAGCCTTCGGGGATATAATTCACCCCTCCACTTT
TRBJ2-3 | - | TRBV10-3 | TRBD2 | 14 | CATGAGGSTDTQYF | TGTGCCACGGGGGCGGGGGGTAGCACAGATACGCAGTATTTT
TRBJ1-6 | few | TRBV5-1 | - | 13 | CASSLVQGSPLHF | TGCGCCAGCAGCTTGGTTCAGGGATCACCCCTCCACTTT
TRBJ2-7 | - | TRBV7-2 | TRBD2 | 14 | CASSSAGPSGEQYF | TGTGCCAGCAGCTCTGCCGGGCCTAGCGGCGAGCAGTACTTC
TRBJ1-2 | - | TRBV7-9 | TRBD1 | 14 | CASSPGQGPYGYTF | TGTGCCAGCAGCCCCGGACAGGGGCCCTATGGCTACACCTTC
TRBJ2-5 | few | TRBV27 | TRBD2 | 14 | CASKRDSGIETQYF | TGTGCCAGCAAGCGGGACTCCGGGATAGAGACCCAGTACTTC
TRBJ2-7 | - | TRBV5-1 | - | 15 | CASSLGDSLNNEQYF | TGCGCCAGCAGCTTGGGTGACAGCTTGAACAACGAGCAGTACTTC
TRBJ2-1 | - | TRBV19 | TRBD2 | 14 | CASSWTSGGNEQFF | TGTGCCAGTAGTTGGACTAGCGGGGGGAATGAGCAGTTCTTC
TRBJ2-3 | - | TRBV10-3 | - | 12 | CAISGQKDTQYF | TGTGCCATCAGTGGGCAGAAAGATACGCAGTATTTT
TRBJ1-2 | - | TRBV6-5 | - | 14 | CASSPSIRGYGYTF | TGTGCCAGCAGTCCATCTATTCGGGGCTATGGCTACACCTTC
TRBJ1-1 | - | TRBV11-2 | - | 15 | CASSLGQGSDTEAFF | TGTGCCAGCAGCTTAGGTCAGGGGAGCGACACTGAAGCTTTCTTT
TRBJ1-2 | - | TRBV18 | - | 13 | CASSLESEVGYTF | TGTGCCAGCTCACTGGAGAGTGAGGTTGGCTACACCTTC
TRBJ2-2 | - | TRBV4-1 | - | 14 | CASSLARDTGELFF | TGCGCCAGCAGCCTCGCCAGGGACACCGGGGAGCTGTTTTTT
TRBJ1-5 | once | TRBV6-1 | TRBD1 | 14 | CASSRDRAHQPQHF | TGTGCCAGCAGCCGGGACAGGGCGCATCAGCCCCAGCATTTT
TRBJ1-5 | - | TRBV6-1 | - | 15 | CASSEARVGGQPQHF | TGTGCCAGCAGTGAAGCGCGAGTTGGTGGTCAGCCCCAGCATTTT
TRBJ1-1 | - | TRBV5-5 | TRBD1 | 18 | CASSLGTGGRGGDTEAFF | TGTGCCAGCAGCTTGGGGACAGGGGGCCGAGGTGGGGACACTGAAGCTTTCTTT
TRBJ1-5 | - | TRBV2 | - | 14 | CASSSLSRDQPQHF | TGTGCCAGCAGCTCCCTCTCCAGGGATCAGCCCCAGCATTTT
TRBJ2-7 | few | TRBV21-1 | - | 15 | CASSSQGLAPYEQYF | TGTGCCAGCAGCTCCCAAGGACTAGCCCCCTACGAGCAGTACTTC